Following are 8 T cell receptor beta chains from one sample sequenced in a study of T-cell reconstitution after alpha-beta-depleted transplantation in children. The authors prepared the TCRbeta library with unique molecular identifiers. MiXCR, applied by TCRdb to the PCR reads, yields one record per CDR3 protein. This table holds a few hundred thousand distinct CDR3 sequences, over 20% found once. The specimen comprised PBMCs, sampled before TCRalphabeta/CD19-depleted stem cell transplant. The source of these receptors is a boy less than two years old with Wiskott-Aldrich syndrome, due to receive a stem cell transplant.

The chain carries TRBV28 and TRBJ2-7; 7 bases line up with TRBD1. J lost 6 bases, V lost 2 bases, and 10 bases had no gene match. CDR3 length equals 15 residues. Germline values: CDR1 MDHEN, CDR2 SYDVKM. The CDR3 DNA reads as TGTGCCAGCAGTTTAATTAGGGACAGCCCCCGCGAGCAGTACTTC. This codes for CASSLIRDSPREQYF.

The chain recombines TRBV20-1 with TRBJ2-7; 13 nucleotides match TRBD2. The V and J ends lost 0 bases and 1 base, in that order; junction bases with no gene match: 3. The CDR3 is 16 amino acids. The germline V gene has CDR1 DFQATT and CDR2 SNEGSKA (reference sequence). The CDR3 here is CSARDRGLAGSYEQYF. The CDR3 DNA reads as TGCAGTGCTAGAGATAGGGGACTAGCGGGATCCTACGAGCAGTACTTC.

This clonotype was counted between two and nine times. The chain has TRBV20-1 and TRBJ2-1; TRBD2 matches at 10 bases. The ends lost 6 bases at V and 8 bases at J; junction bases unmatched: 7. The germline CDR1 and CDR2 sequences are DFQATT and SNEGSKA (reference sequence). CDR3 length: 13 residues. The CDR3: CSAAGLAGDEQFF. CDR3 in DNA: TGCAGTGCAGCCGGGCTAGCGGGAGATGAGCAGTTCTTC.

The chain joins TRBV20-1 to TRBJ2-2; the D gene could be TRBD1 or TRBD2 (5 bases each). The CDR3 has 12 residues. Germline assignment: CDR1 DFQATT and CDR2 SNEGSKA (reference sequence). V was pared by 6 bases and J by 6 bases, with 11 bases between. The CDR3, as DNA: TGCAGTGCCAAGAGGGGCGCCGGGGAGCTGTTTTTT. Protein sequence: CSAKRGAGELFF.

This chain joins TRBV24-1 and TRBJ2-5; no clear D gene. V lost 3 bases, J lost 5 bases, and 12 bases lay in between. CDR1 and CDR2 (germline): KGHDR, SFDVKD. This CDR3 spans 14 amino acids. CDR3 loop: CATSDGPLGETQYF. DNA of the CDR3: TGTGCCACCAGTGATGGACCGCTGGGGGAGACCCAGTACTTC.

The rearrangement joins TRBV7-9 to TRBJ2-4; no clear D. With 5 bases removed from V and 4 bases from J, the gap between germline ends came to 15 bases. The CDR3 sequence is 15 residues long. CDR1 is SEHNR and CDR2 is FQNEAQ in the germline V gene (reference sequence). CDR3 nucleotides: TGTGCCAGCAGCATCCAGAGTACTTCTAAAAACATTCAGTACTTC. Its protein product is CASSIQSTSKNIQYF.

The chain is built from TRBV5-1 and TRBJ2-2; D possibly corresponds to TRBD1 (6 bases). The germline V gene has CDR1 SGHRS and CDR2 YFSETQ. Trimming shortened V by 7 bases and J by 0 bases, and 13 bases separated the two germline ends. This CDR3 is 15 amino acids long. The CDR3, as DNA: TGCGCCAGCTCTACTACAGGGTCGAACACCGGGGAGCTGTTTTTT. Its protein is CASSTTGSNTGELFF.

The V call is TRBV5-1, the J call TRBJ2-1; no firm D call. V was pared by 0 bases and J by 2 bases, with 18 bases between. The CDR3 covers 18 residues. Germline lookup yields CDR1 SGHRS and CDR2 YFSETQ. The CDR3 coding sequence is TGCGCCAGCAGCTTGGGAGTTGGGTGGAAGCCTCCCTACAATGAGCAGTTCTTC. Translated, it gives CASSLGVGWKPPYNEQFF.